The 15 T cell receptor beta chains below all came from one sample that was sequenced in a study of T cell changes during pregnancy in multiple sclerosis. The repertoire was sequenced with immunoSEQ multiplex PCR; TCRdb's copy has only in-frame clones and lacks some. The sample holds about 110,000 clones; under 95% are singletons and the top ten take roughly 0.78%. The sequencing used peripheral blood, collected in the third trimester of pregnancy. The receptors shown here come from a female donor in good health, enrolled as a control in a pregnancy study.

In this sample, this clone turned up once. CDR3: CASSLSTGEQFF. The CDR3, as DNA: TGTGCCAGCAGCCTTTCGACAGGGGAGCAGTTCTTC. The genes are TRBV7-8 and TRBJ2-1; 7 bases map to TRBD1. Losses at the gene ends were 5 bases for V and 10 bases for J; bases not matched to a gene: 5. In germline, CDR1 is SGHVS, CDR2 FQNEAQ. CDR3 size: 12 residues.

The chain has TRBV7-3 and TRBJ1-2, with TRBD1 matching over 11 bases. The V and J ends lost 4 bases and 5 bases, in that order; junction bases with no gene match: 6. The CDR3 has 15 residues. The V gene's germline CDR1 is SGHTA and CDR2 FQGTGA. The CDR3 spells CASSSPGQGVYGYTF. Written as DNA, the CDR3 is TGTGCCAGCAGCTCACCGGGACAGGGGGTATATGGCTACACCTTC.

The chain links TRBV30 to TRBJ1-5; 10 bases map to TRBD1. J gave up 6 bases and V 5 bases, and 7 bases lay outside the gene matches. The CDR3 totals 14 residues. CDR1 is GTSNPN and CDR2 is SVGIG in the germline V gene (reference sequence). The CDR3 here is CAWSDRGLGQPQHF. The CDR3 bases are TGTGCCTGGTCCGACAGGGGGCTTGGTCAGCCCCAGCATTTT.

CDR3 sequence reads: CASVGGTEAFF. Written as DNA, the CDR3 is TGTGCCAGCGTAGGGGGCACTGAAGCTTTCTTT. The rearrangement links TRBV4-2 to TRBJ1-1, with D perhaps matching TRBD1 (6 bases). Between the trimmed V and J ends, which lost 8 bases and 4 bases, there was a span of 8 bases. This CDR3 is built from 11 residues. From germline, CDR1 is LGHNA and CDR2 YNFKEQ.

The chain combines TRBV9 with TRBJ1-6, with D maybe TRBD1 (6 bases). Per germline, CDR1 SGDLS and CDR2 YYNGEE. V lost 6 bases, J lost 5 bases, and 12 bases lay in between. The CDR3 runs to 14 residues. Here the CDR3 reads CASTPRGDNSPLHF. The CDR3 DNA reads TGTGCCAGCACCCCCAGGGGAGATAATTCACCCCTCCACTTT.

The J gene is TRBJ2-1, the V gene TRBV11-3, with unresolved D. Trimming removed 4 bases at V and 15 bases at J, with 13 bases between. CDR1 and CDR2 from the germline V gene are SGHNT and YENEEA. The CDR3 loop spans 11 amino acids. The CDR3 bases are TGTGCCAGCAGCTGGAAAGAGGAACGGTTCTTC. Encoded protein: CASSWKEERFF.

The chain has TRBV5-6 and TRBJ1-2; the D is unclear. The CDR3 consists of 14 residues. The germline CDR1 and CDR2 sequences are SGHDT and YYEEEE. V was shortened by 2 bases and J by 8 bases, with 16 bases between the two germline ends. CDR3 in amino acids: CASSFQSVSRGYTF. The DNA for the CDR3 is TGTGCCAGCAGCTTTCAATCGGTTTCCCGCGGCTACACCTTC.

The rearrangement uses TRBV11-2 and TRBJ2-7, with D perhaps matching TRBD1 (5 bases). Trimming took 3 bases from V and 5 from J, leaving 11 bases between them. The length of the CDR3 is 13 residues. Germline CDR1 reads SGHAT; CDR2 reads FQNNGV. The CDR3 DNA is TGTGCCAGCAGCTTGGCAGGGCTAGACGAGCAGTACTTC. Translation gives CASSLAGLDEQYF.

CDR3 in amino acids: CASLIEANEKLFF. In DNA, the CDR3 is TGTGCCAGCTTGATTGAGGCTAATGAAAAACTGTTTTTT. The chain uses TRBV2 and TRBJ1-4; D remains ambiguous. V was clipped by 8 bases and J by 3 bases, with 10 bases between them. CDR3 length: 13 amino acids. Germline-derived CDR1 and CDR2 are SNHLY and FYNNEI.

This clone is a singleton in its sample. The chain links TRBV5-5 to TRBJ1-2, with no clear D. The CDR3 is 14 residues long. CDR1 SGHKS and CDR2 YYEKEE come from the germline V gene (reference sequence). Trimming shortened V by 3 bases and J by 2 bases, and 11 bases separated the two germline ends. CDR3 residues: CASSSGSSNYGYTF. CDR3 DNA: TGTGCCAGCAGCTCGGGATCCTCGAACTATGGCTACACCTTC.

The chain uses TRBV6-1 and TRBJ2-1; D remains ambiguous. Germline V CDR1 and CDR2: MNHNS, SASEGT. Between the trimmed V and J ends, which lost 2 bases and 0 bases, there was a span of 2 bases. CDR3 length: 13 residues. The chain's CDR3 is CASSEYSYNEQFF. In DNA form, the CDR3 reads TGTGCCAGCAGTGAATACTCCTACAATGAGCAGTTCTTC.

Only a few counts were recorded for this clone. This chain connects TRBV5-4 to TRBJ1-1, with TRBD1 matching 8 bases. This CDR3 is 15 amino acids long. Germline V lookup: CDR1 SGHNT, CDR2 YYREEE (reference sequence). Germline trimming cut 6 bases from V and 5 bases from J; bases unmatched to any gene: 12. As DNA, the CDR3 is TGTGCCAGCACCTCCCCCCAACAGGGGGGAACTGAAGCTTTCTTT. It specifies CASTSPQQGGTEAFF.

This clone was seen just once. This sequence joins TRBV29-1 and TRBJ1-3; 8 bases match TRBD1. V shed 5 bases, J shed 0 bases, and the junction held 6 bases outside the gene matches. The V gene's germline CDR1 is SQVTM and CDR2 ANQGSEA. The CDR3 contains 15 residues. Written as DNA, the CDR3 is TGCAGCGTTATTGGGGACAGGCACTCTGGAAACACCATATATTTT. Amino acid sequence: CSVIGDRHSGNTIYF.

The chain recombines TRBV29-1 with TRBJ2-7; D possibly corresponds to TRBD1 (6 bases). The ends were cut back, 4 bases at V and 1 base at J, with 8 bases in the middle. CDR1 and CDR2 (germline): SQVTM, ANQGSEA. The CDR3 length is 12 residues. The CDR3 DNA sequence: TGCAGCGTTGCTCAGGGGTCCTACGAGCAGTACTTC. It codes for CSVAQGSYEQYF.

The chain carries TRBV9 and TRBJ2-7; 8 nucleotides agree with TRBD2. Germline loops: CDR1 SGDLS, CDR2 YYNGEE. CDR3 length equals 15 residues. V was pared by 4 bases and J by 6 bases, with 12 bases of the junction left unmatched. The CDR3 sequence is CASSLSTRAGGEQYF. For the CDR3, the DNA is TGTGCCAGCAGCTTATCGACGAGGGCGGGGGGCGAGCAGTACTTC.